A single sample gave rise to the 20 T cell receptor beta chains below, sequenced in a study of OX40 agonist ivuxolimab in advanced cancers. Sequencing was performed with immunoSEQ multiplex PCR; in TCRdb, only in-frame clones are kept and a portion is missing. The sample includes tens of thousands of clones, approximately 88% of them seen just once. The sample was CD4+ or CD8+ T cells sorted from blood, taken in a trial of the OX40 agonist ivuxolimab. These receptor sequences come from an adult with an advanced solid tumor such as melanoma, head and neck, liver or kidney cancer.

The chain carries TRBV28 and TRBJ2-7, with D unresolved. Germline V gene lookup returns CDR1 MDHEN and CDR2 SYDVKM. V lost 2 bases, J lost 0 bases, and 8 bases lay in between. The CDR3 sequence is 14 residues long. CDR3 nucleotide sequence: TGTGCCAGCAGTTTAATATGGGGCTCCTACGAGCAGTACTTC. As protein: CASSLIWGSYEQYF.

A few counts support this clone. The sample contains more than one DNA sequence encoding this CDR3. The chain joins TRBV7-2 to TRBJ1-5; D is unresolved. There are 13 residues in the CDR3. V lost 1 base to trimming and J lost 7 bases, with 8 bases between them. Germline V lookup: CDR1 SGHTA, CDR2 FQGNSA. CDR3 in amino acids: CASSLEGHQPQHF. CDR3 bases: TGTGCCAGCAGCTTAGAGGGTCACCAGCCCCAGCATTTT.

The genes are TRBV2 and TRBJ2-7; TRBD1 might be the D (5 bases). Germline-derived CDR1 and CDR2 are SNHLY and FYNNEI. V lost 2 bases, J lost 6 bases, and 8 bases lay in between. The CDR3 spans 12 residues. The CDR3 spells CASSESGFEQYV. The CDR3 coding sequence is TGTGCCAGCAGTGAATCAGGGTTCGAGCAGTACGTC.

The CDR3 sequence: CAIHCRRGYQETQYF. The CDR3 DNA reads as TGTGCCATCCATTGTAGACGGGGGTACCAAGAGACCCAGTACTTC. The chain recombines TRBV10-3 with TRBJ2-5; tentative D call: TRBD2 (6 bases). The germline V gene has CDR1 ENHRY and CDR2 SYGVKD. The CDR3 contains 15 residues. V was shortened by 8 bases and J by 0 bases, with 16 bases between the two germline ends.

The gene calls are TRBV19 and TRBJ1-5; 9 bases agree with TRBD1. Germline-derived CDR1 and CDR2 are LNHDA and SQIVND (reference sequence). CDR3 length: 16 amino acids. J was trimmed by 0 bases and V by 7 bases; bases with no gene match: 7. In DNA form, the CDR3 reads TGTGCCAGTACCTATCGGGGACAGGGTAGCAATCAGCCCCAGCATTTT. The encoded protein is CASTYRGQGSNQPQHF. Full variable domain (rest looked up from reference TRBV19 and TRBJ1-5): DGGITQSPKYLFRKEGQNVTLSCEQNLNHDAMYWYRQDPGQGLRLIYYSQIVNDFQKGDIAEGYSVSREKKESFPLTVTSAQKNPTAFYLCASTYRGQGSNQPQHFGDGTRLSIL.

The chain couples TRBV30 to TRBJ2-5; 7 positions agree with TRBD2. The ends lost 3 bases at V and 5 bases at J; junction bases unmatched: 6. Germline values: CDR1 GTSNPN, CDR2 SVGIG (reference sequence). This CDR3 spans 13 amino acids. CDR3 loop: CAWRPNGGETQYF. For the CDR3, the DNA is TGTGCCTGGAGACCGAACGGGGGGGAGACCCAGTACTTC.

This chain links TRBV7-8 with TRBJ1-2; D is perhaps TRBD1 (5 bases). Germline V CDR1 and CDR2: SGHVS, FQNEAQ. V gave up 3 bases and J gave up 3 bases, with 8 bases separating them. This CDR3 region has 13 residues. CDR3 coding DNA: TGTGCCAGCAGCTTTGGGGGAGACTATGGCTACACCTTC. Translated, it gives CASSFGGDYGYTF.

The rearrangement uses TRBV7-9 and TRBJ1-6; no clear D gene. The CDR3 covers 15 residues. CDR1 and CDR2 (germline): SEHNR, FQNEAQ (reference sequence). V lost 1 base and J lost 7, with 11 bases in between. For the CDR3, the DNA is TGTGCCAGCAGCTTAGGCGACTATGGGAATTCACCCCTCCACTTT. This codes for CASSLGDYGNSPLHF.

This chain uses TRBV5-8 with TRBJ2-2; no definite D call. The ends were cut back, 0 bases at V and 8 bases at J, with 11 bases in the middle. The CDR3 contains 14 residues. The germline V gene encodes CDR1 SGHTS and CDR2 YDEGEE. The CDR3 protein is CASSLGVFAGELFF. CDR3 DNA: TGTGCCAGCAGCTTGGGAGTTTTTGCTGGGGAGCTGTTTTTT.

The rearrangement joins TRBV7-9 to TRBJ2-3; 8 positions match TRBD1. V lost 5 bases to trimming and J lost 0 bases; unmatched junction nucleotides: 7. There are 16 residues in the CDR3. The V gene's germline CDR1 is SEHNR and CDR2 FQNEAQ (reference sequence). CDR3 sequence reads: CASSGQGGSSTDTQYF. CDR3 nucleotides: TGTGCCAGCAGCGGACAGGGTGGATCTAGCACAGATACGCAGTATTTT. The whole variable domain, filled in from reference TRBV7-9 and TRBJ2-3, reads DTGVSQNPRHKITKRGQNVTFRCDPISEHNRLYWYRQTLGQGPEFLTYFQNEAQLEKSRLLSDRFSAERPKGSFSTLEIQRTEQGDSAMYLCASSGQGGSSTDTQYFGPGTRLTVL.

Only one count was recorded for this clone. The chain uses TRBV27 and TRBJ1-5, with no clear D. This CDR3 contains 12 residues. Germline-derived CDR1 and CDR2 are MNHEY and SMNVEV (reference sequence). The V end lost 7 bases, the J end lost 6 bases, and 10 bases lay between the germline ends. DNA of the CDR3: TGTGCCAGCAACGCCCAAGCTCAGCCCCAGCATTTT. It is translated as CASNAQAQPQHF.

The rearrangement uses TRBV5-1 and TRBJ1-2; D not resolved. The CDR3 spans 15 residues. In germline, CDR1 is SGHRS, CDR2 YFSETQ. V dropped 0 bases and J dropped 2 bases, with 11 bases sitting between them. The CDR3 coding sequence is TGCGCCAGCAGCTTGGGACATCTACCCAACTATGGCTACACCTTC. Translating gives CASSLGHLPNYGYTF.

CDR3 amino acids: CASRQGGNYGYTF. In nucleotides, the CDR3 is TGCGCCAGCAGGCAAGGGGGGAACTATGGCTACACCTTC. The chain is built from TRBV5-1 and TRBJ1-2; possible D gene TRBD1, 6 bases. V gave up 5 bases and J gave up 2 bases, with 10 bases separating them. The CDR3 runs to 13 residues. CDR1 and CDR2 from the germline V gene are SGHRS and YFSETQ.

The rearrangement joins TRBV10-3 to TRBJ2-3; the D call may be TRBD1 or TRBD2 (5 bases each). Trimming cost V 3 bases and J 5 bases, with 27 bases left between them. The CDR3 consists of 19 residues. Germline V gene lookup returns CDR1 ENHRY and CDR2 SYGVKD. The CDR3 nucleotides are TGTGCCATCAGTGAAAGAGTCGGGACGGGGACGTACAGTGTAGATACGCAGTATTTT. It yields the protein CAISERVGTGTYSVDTQYF.

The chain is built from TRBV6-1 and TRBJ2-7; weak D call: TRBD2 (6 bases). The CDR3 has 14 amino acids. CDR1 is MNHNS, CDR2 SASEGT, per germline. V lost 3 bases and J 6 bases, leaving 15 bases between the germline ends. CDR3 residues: CASSDPLAGGEQYV. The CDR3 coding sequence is TGTGCCAGCAGTGACCCCCTGGCCGGGGGCGAGCAGTACGTC.

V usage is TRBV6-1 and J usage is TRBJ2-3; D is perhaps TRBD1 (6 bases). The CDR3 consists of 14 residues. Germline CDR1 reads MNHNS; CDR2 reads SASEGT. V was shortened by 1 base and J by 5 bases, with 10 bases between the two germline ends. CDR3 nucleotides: TGTGCCAGCAGTGAAGGGCACAGGGAAGATACGCAGTATTTT. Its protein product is CASSEGHREDTQYF.

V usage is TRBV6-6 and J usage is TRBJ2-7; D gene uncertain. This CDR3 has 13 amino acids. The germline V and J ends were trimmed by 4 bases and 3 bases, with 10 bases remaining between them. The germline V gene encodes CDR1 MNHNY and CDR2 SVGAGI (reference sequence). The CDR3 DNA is TGTGCCAGCAGTTTCAAACAGAACTACGAGCAGTACTTC. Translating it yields CASSFKQNYEQYF.

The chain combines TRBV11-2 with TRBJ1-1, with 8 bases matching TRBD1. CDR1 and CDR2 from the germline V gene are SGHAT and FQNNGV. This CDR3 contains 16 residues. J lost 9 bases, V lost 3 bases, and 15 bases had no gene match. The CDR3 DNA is TGTGCCAGCAGCTTCTATGTTGGGACAGGATCTCCGCAAGCTTTCTTT. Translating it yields CASSFYVGTGSPQAFF.

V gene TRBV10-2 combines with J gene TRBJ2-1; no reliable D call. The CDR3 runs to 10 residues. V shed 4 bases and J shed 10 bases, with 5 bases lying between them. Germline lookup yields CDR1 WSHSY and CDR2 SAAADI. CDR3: CASSAGEQFF. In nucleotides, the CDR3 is TGCGCCAGCAGTGCCGGGGAGCAGTTCTTC.

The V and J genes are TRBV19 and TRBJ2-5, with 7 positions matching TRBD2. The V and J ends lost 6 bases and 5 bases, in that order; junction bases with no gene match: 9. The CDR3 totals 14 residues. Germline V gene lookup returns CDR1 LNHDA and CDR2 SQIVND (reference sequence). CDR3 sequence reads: CASRFAGEGETQYF. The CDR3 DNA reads TGTGCCAGTAGGTTCGCCGGGGAGGGTGAGACCCAGTACTTC. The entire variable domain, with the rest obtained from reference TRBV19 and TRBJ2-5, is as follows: DGGITQSPKYLFRKEGQNVTLSCEQNLNHDAMYWYRQDPGQGLRLIYYSQIVNDFQKGDIAEGYSVSREKKESFPLTVTSAQKNPTAFYLCASRFAGEGETQYFGPGTRLLVL.